The 29 T cell receptor beta chains listed next were all sequenced from one sample in a study of blood T cell repertoires in COVID-19 (dated by TCRdb to the early 2020s). Library preparation was by the immunoSEQ multiplex PCR assay. The table was pulled from immuneACCESS by TCRdb, which kept in-frame rearrangements only. Such tables lose some clones; where checked, under half of the loss comes from unresolved V genes, and the rest has no known cause. For this sample there are about 190,000 clones; 80% appear just once. In total, the top ten clones hold around 6.9% of the sample. What was sequenced was peripheral blood. The origin of the receptors is a man aged 60 to 75 with acute or convalescent COVID-19.

The chain combines TRBV5-1 with TRBJ2-3; possibly TRBD1 for D (5 bases). Trimming took 1 base from V and 7 from J, leaving 13 bases between them. This CDR3 has 14 residues. Germline values: CDR1 SGHRS, CDR2 YFSETQ. The CDR3: CASSLRQGQYTQYF. CDR3 nucleotide sequence: TGCGCCAGCAGCTTGCGGCAGGGCCAGTATACGCAGTATTTT.

The chain employs TRBV6-5 and TRBJ2-1; D uncertain. V was shortened by 0 bases and J by 0 bases, with 6 bases between the two germline ends. Germline lookup yields CDR1 MNHEY and CDR2 SVGAGI. The CDR3 has 15 residues. The CDR3 sequence is CASSYSSSSYNEQFF. CDR3 coding DNA: TGTGCCAGCAGTTACTCGAGTAGCTCCTACAATGAGCAGTTCTTC.

This chain joins TRBV6-6 and TRBJ2-3; TRBD2 matches at 7 bases. The V gene end was trimmed by 0 bases and the J gene end by 5 bases; junction bases not matched to a gene: 2. This CDR3 region has 14 residues. Germline CDR1 and CDR2: MNHNY and SVGAGI (reference sequence). CDR3 protein: CASSYSGTKDTQYF. The DNA of the CDR3 is TGTGCCAGCAGTTACTCAGGGACTAAAGATACGCAGTATTTT.

This clone was detected a few times. V usage is TRBV5-6 and J usage is TRBJ1-6; TRBD1 agrees at 7 bases. Losses at the gene ends were 0 bases for V and 7 bases for J; bases not matched to a gene: 4. Germline values: CDR1 SGHDT, CDR2 YYEEEE. This CDR3 has 15 residues. Here the CDR3 reads CASSLVGQPNSPLHF. The CDR3 DNA reads as TGTGCCAGCAGCTTGGTGGGACAGCCCAATTCACCCCTCCACTTT.

A few counts support this clone. This chain links TRBV10-2 with TRBJ1-2; 10 nucleotides line up with TRBD1. V lost 5 bases to trimming and J lost 6 bases; unmatched junction nucleotides: 6. The CDR3 loop spans 14 amino acids. Germline V CDR1 and CDR2: WSHSY, SAAADI. The CDR3, as DNA: TGCGCCAGCAGTTTCGCCGGGACAGGGGATGGCTACACCTTC. Translated: CASSFAGTGDGYTF.

The rearrangement uses TRBV4-1 and TRBJ2-1; D remains unclear. Trimming cost V 1 base and J 0 bases, with 10 bases left between them. The germline CDR1 and CDR2 sequences are MGHRA and YSYEKL. The CDR3 is made up of 16 amino acids. CDR3 residues: CASSQGPRPSYNEQFF. DNA for the CDR3: TGCGCCAGCAGCCAAGGTCCTAGACCCTCCTACAATGAGCAGTTCTTC.

The V gene is TRBV7-8, the J gene TRBJ2-7, with 7 nucleotides matching TRBD1. V gave up 5 bases and J gave up 4 bases; unmatched junction bases: 8. Germline V lookup: CDR1 SGHVS, CDR2 FQNEAQ. The CDR3 consists of 14 residues. The CDR3 loop reads CASSAGQVPYEQYF. The CDR3 nucleotides are TGTGCCAGCAGCGCTGGACAGGTACCATACGAGCAGTACTTC.

The chain couples TRBV4-1 to TRBJ2-2; 8 positions agree with TRBD2. Trimming took 2 bases from V and 2 from J; bases not matched to a gene: 13. Germline V lookup: CDR1 MGHRA, CDR2 YSYEKL. This CDR3 is 19 amino acids long. The CDR3 DNA reads TGCGCCAGCAGCCAATTCTCTTTCCCGGGACTAGATAACACCGGGGAGCTGTTTTTT. This encodes CASSQFSFPGLDNTGELFF.

The rearrangement joins TRBV9 to TRBJ1-4; 10 positions match TRBD1. CDR3 length: 16 amino acids. V lost 4 bases and J lost 5; bases outside the gene matches: 8. Germline V lookup: CDR1 SGDLS, CDR2 YYNGEE. DNA for the CDR3: TGTGCCAGCAGCCTCGGCCCGGGACAGGGGAATGAAAAACTGTTTTTT. Translation gives CASSLGPGQGNEKLFF.

The V gene is TRBV19, the J gene TRBJ2-2, with 7 positions matching TRBD1. Per germline, CDR1 LNHDA and CDR2 SQIVND (reference sequence). The junction had 7 bases not matched to a gene; V was cut back by 5 bases and J by 4 bases. The CDR3 runs 15 residues. CDR3 sequence: CASSAQGLVTGELFF. DNA of the CDR3: TGTGCCAGTAGTGCACAGGGGCTAGTCACCGGGGAGCTGTTTTTT.

The chain couples TRBV5-1 to TRBJ2-7; 7 bases are shared with TRBD2. There are 14 residues in the CDR3. After removal of 5 bases from V and 3 bases from J, the junction contained 8 bases not matched to a gene. The V gene's germline CDR1 is SGHRS and CDR2 YFSETQ. Here the CDR3 reads CASSTKAGVYEQYF. The CDR3 region has the DNA TGCGCCAGCAGTACGAAGGCGGGAGTCTACGAGCAGTACTTC.

DNA of the CDR3: TGTGCCAGCAGCTCGGCGGGAGGGTTGAACACTGAAGCTTTCTTT. It translates to CASSSAGGLNTEAFF. This sequence joins TRBV5-4 and TRBJ1-1; D is ambiguous. Germline-derived CDR1 and CDR2 are SGHNT and YYREEE (reference sequence). V lost 3 bases and J 0 bases, leaving 12 bases between the germline ends. The CDR3 contains 15 residues.

This rearrangement joins TRBV2 to TRBJ2-1, with D unclear. The CDR3 is made up of 16 amino acids. Germline V gives CDR1 SNHLY, CDR2 FYNNEI. The V end was cut by 6 bases, the J end by 0 bases, with 15 bases between. The CDR3, as DNA: TGTGCCAGCAGCCTGGAAATTCGGAGCTCCTACAATGAGCAGTTCTTC. Translation gives CASSLEIRSSYNEQFF.

The rearrangement uses TRBV4-2 and TRBJ2-1; D is ambiguous. Germline CDR1 LGHNA, CDR2 YNFKEQ. CDR3 length: 13 residues. V was pared by 1 base and J by 7 bases, with 8 bases between. In nucleotides, the CDR3 is TGTGCCAGCAGCCAAGTCGAGAGAAATGAGCAGTTCTTC. It yields the protein CASSQVERNEQFF.

This rearrangement joins TRBV9 to TRBJ1-2; D is undetermined. CDR1 SGDLS and CDR2 YYNGEE come from the germline V gene. The length of the CDR3 is 14 residues. V lost 4 bases and J 4 bases, leaving 14 bases between the germline ends. CDR3 coding DNA: TGTGCCAGCAGCAACCCAGGCGCCTCCTATGGCTACACCTTC. Its protein is CASSNPGASYGYTF.

This chain connects TRBV9 to TRBJ1-6; 8 nucleotides match TRBD1. Germline-derived CDR1 and CDR2 are SGDLS and YYNGEE. The CDR3 is 15 residues long. Trimming took 1 base from V and 7 from J; bases not matched to a gene: 4. Here the CDR3 DNA reads TGTGCCAGCAGCGTAAGGGGACAGGTAAATTCACCCCTCCACTTT. Its protein product is CASSVRGQVNSPLHF.

The V and J genes are TRBV13 and TRBJ2-3; no reliable D call. CDR3 length: 13 residues. The germline gives CDR1 PRHDT, CDR2 FYEKMQ (reference sequence). V gave up 5 bases and J gave up 2 bases, with 8 bases separating them. CDR3 bases: TGTGCCAGCAGCCCTCCCTCCACAGATACGCAGTATTTT. Its protein product is CASSPPSTDTQYF.

This rearrangement joins TRBV30 to TRBJ2-1; a possible D gene is TRBD2 (6 bases). In germline, CDR1 is GTSNPN, CDR2 SVGIG (reference sequence). V dropped 5 bases and J dropped 4 bases, with 12 bases sitting between them. The CDR3 spans 13 residues. CDR3 region: CAWDLGLYNEQFF. In nucleotides, the CDR3 is TGTGCCTGGGACCTGGGACTTTACAATGAGCAGTTCTTC. Drawing the rest from reference TRBV30 and TRBJ2-1, the complete variable domain is SQTIHQWPATLVQPVGSPLSLECTVEGTSNPNLYWYRQAAGRGLQLLFYSVGIGQISSEVPQNLSASRPQDRQFILSSKKLLLSDSGFYLCAWDLGLYNEQFFGPGTRLTVL.

The V and J genes are TRBV29-1 and TRBJ1-2; 7 bases agree with TRBD1. Per germline, CDR1 SQVTM and CDR2 ANQGSEA. The CDR3 covers 13 residues. The trim removed 7 bases at V and 6 bases at J, leaving 11 bases unmatched. The CDR3, as DNA: TGCAGCGCCGAAAAGACAGGGAGCGATGGCTACACCTTC. Residues: CSAEKTGSDGYTF.

The rearrangement joins TRBV5-6 to TRBJ2-1; unclear D gene. Trimming removed 3 bases from V and 6 bases from J, with 7 bases in between. This CDR3 is built from 12 residues. Germline V gene lookup returns CDR1 SGHDT and CDR2 YYEEEE. CDR3 sequence reads: CASSSYINEQFF. In DNA, the CDR3 is TGTGCCAGCAGCTCGTATATCAATGAGCAGTTCTTC. Variable domain in full (rest from reference TRBV5-6 and TRBJ2-1): DAGVTQSPTHLIKTRGQQVTLRCSPKSGHDTVSWYQQALGQGPQFIFQYYEEEERQRGNFPDRFSGHQFPNYSSELNVNALLLGDSALYLCASSSYINEQFFGPGTRLTVL.

The table lists this clone with a few counts. The CDR3 sequence is CATSRDPGNQPQHF. The DNA of the CDR3 is TGTGCCACCAGCAGAGATCCCGGTAATCAGCCCCAGCATTTT. The chain couples TRBV15 to TRBJ1-5; D is ambiguous. CDR3 length equals 14 residues. CDR1 and CDR2 (germline): LNHNV, YYDKDF (reference sequence). V shed 0 bases and J shed 4 bases, with 7 bases lying between them.

The chain combines TRBV27 with TRBJ1-2, with TRBD1 as a possible D gene (6 bases). Germline CDR1 is MNHEY and CDR2 is SMNVEV (reference sequence). V was cut by 4 bases and J by 0 bases, with 9 bases left in between. This CDR3 has 14 amino acids. CDR3: CASSYRDSNYGYTF. Here the CDR3 DNA reads TGTGCCAGCAGTTACAGGGATTCTAACTATGGCTACACCTTC.

This clone was detected only a few times. V usage is TRBV18 and J usage is TRBJ1-4, with D possibly matching TRBD1 (6 bases). Trimming took 2 bases from V and 8 from J, leaving 9 bases between them. CDR1 KGHSH and CDR2 LQKENI come from the germline V gene. The CDR3 runs to 13 residues. CDR3 nucleotides: TGTGCCAGCTCACCAAACAGGGAGGAAAAACTGTTTTTT. Translation gives CASSPNREEKLFF. Full variable domain (outside the CDR3, taken from reference TRBV18 and TRBJ1-4): NAGVMQNPRHLVRRRGQEARLRCSPMKGHSHVYWYRQLPEEGLKFMVYLQKENIIDESGMPKERFSAEFPKEGPSILRIQQVVRGDSAAYFCASSPNREEKLFFGSGTQLSVL.

V and J are TRBV3-1 (or the pseudogene TRBV3-2) and TRBJ2-7; 7 bases line up with TRBD1. The CDR3 runs 15 residues. The V and J ends lost 4 bases and 0 bases, in that order; junction bases with no gene match: 6. Germline V gene sequence: CDR1 LGHDT, CDR2 YNNKEL (reference sequence). The CDR3 bases are TGTGCCAGCAGCCGACGATGGACAGGCTCCTACGAGCAGTACTTC. Its translation is CASSRRWTGSYEQYF.

The chain has TRBV6-1 and TRBJ1-1; D is ambiguous. Germline V lookup: CDR1 MNHNS, CDR2 SASEGT. The V end lost 5 bases, the J end lost 4 bases, and 8 bases lay between the germline ends. There are 12 residues in the CDR3. The CDR3 DNA reads as TGTGCCAGCAGTCCGACGGGCACTGAAGCTTTCTTT. It yields the protein CASSPTGTEAFF.

This clone was recorded once. The gene calls are TRBV30 and TRBJ2-7, with a tentative D call TRBD1 (5 bases). V lost 3 bases to trimming and J lost 2 bases, with 11 bases between them. The CDR3 sequence is 13 residues long. Germline-derived CDR1 and CDR2 are GTSNPN and SVGIG (reference sequence). The CDR3 DNA reads TGTGCCTGGAGCTCCAAAGGGGCCTACGAGCAGTACTTC. It is translated as CAWSSKGAYEQYF. Based on the CDR3 plus reference TRBV30 and TRBJ2-7, the full variable domain is SQTIHQWPATLVQPVGSPLSLECTVEGTSNPNLYWYRQAAGRGLQLLFYSVGIGQISSEVPQNLSASRPQDRQFILSSKKLLLSDSGFYLCAWSSKGAYEQYFGPGTRLTVT.

The gene calls are TRBV5-1 and TRBJ1-1; D may be TRBD1 (5 bases). Trimming shortened V by 4 bases and J by 2 bases, and 21 bases separated the two germline ends. The CDR3 extends over 17 amino acids. CDR1 is SGHRS and CDR2 is YFSETQ in the germline V gene. This CDR3 is CASSPGGGGGINTEAFF. The DNA for the CDR3 is TGCGCCAGCAGCCCAGGTGGGGGGGGTGGCATCAACACTGAAGCTTTCTTT.

The rearrangement uses TRBV29-1 and TRBJ2-1; 11 nucleotides match TRBD1. Germline CDR1 reads SQVTM; CDR2 reads ANQGSEA. Germline trimming cut 5 bases from V and 6 bases from J; bases unmatched to any gene: 6. The CDR3 sequence is 14 residues long. CDR3 residues: CSVFRGTGGNEQFF. The CDR3 DNA reads TGCAGCGTTTTTCGCGGGACAGGGGGCAATGAGCAGTTCTTC.

V gene TRBV7-3 combines with J gene TRBJ1-1; D is unclear. V lost 5 bases, J lost 1 base, and 11 bases lay in between. This CDR3 comprises 14 residues. CDR1 and CDR2 (germline): SGHTA, FQGTGA. CDR3 sequence reads: CASSIPGRNTEAFF. For the CDR3, the DNA is TGTGCCAGCAGCATCCCTGGGCGGAACACTGAAGCTTTCTTT.